These T cell receptor beta chains were read from a single sample in a study of neurological immune-mediated disorders. In TCRdb, the 5' RACE reads were re-called with MiXCR into one record per CDR3 protein. The sample holds 40,000 or so distinct CDR3 sequences, about 2.5% seen once. Sequences were obtained from PBMCs. These receptors came from a man aged 45-65 years with multiple sclerosis. Each CDR3 is given with its conserved first and last residue. D genes are given only for firm matches. Each size is once, few, many, or a class for an expanded clone.

J gene: TRBJ1-1; clone size: many; CDR3 length: 17; D gene: -; V gene: TRBV5-1; CDR3 DNA: TGCGCCAGCAGCTCGGGGGCCGGGGGGATATTGAACACTGAAGCTTTCTTT; CDR3 protein: CASSSGAGGILNTEAFF
J gene: TRBJ1-2; clone size: many; CDR3 length: 14; D gene: TRBD1; V gene: TRBV12-3/TRBV12-4; CDR3 DNA: TGTGCCAGCAGGGCAGGGGGGGTCTACTATGGCTACACCTTC; CDR3 protein: CASRAGGVYYGYTF
J gene: TRBJ1-1; clone size: many; CDR3 length: 13; D gene: -; V gene: TRBV5-6; CDR3 DNA: TGTGCCAGCAGCGGATGGGGAGGCGCTGAAGCTTTCTTT; CDR3 protein: CASSGWGGAEAFF
J gene: TRBJ2-1; clone size: many; CDR3 length: 16; D gene: TRBD2; V gene: TRBV27; CDR3 DNA: TGTGCCAGCAGTTTATATCGGGGAGGGTCCTACAATGAGCAGTTCTTC; CDR3 protein: CASSLYRGGSYNEQFF
J gene: TRBJ2-5; clone size: many; CDR3 length: 13; D gene: TRBD2; V gene: TRBV10-3; CDR3 DNA: TGTGCCATCATGGATAGCGGGGCTGAGACCCAGTACTTC; CDR3 protein: CAIMDSGAETQYF
J gene: TRBJ1-2; clone size: many; CDR3 length: 12; D gene: -; V gene: TRBV30; CDR3 DNA: TGTGCCTGGAGTGTAGGGGGTTATGGCTACACCTTC; CDR3 protein: CAWSVGGYGYTF
J gene: TRBJ2-2; clone size: many; CDR3 length: 14; D gene: TRBD1; V gene: TRBV5-6; CDR3 DNA: TGTGCCAGCAGTTTACAGGGGAGCACCGGGGAGCTGTTTTTT; CDR3 protein: CASSLQGSTGELFF
J gene: TRBJ1-2; clone size: many; CDR3 length: 14; D gene: TRBD1; V gene: TRBV7-2; CDR3 DNA: TGTGCCAGCAGCCCGCTTGGGACAGGAGAGGGCTACACCTTC; CDR3 protein: CASSPLGTGEGYTF
J gene: TRBJ2-4; clone size: many; CDR3 length: 15; D gene: -; V gene: TRBV5-5; CDR3 DNA: TGTGCCAGCAGCTTGTTCCCGGGTCGAGAAAACATTCAGTACTTC; CDR3 protein: CASSLFPGRENIQYF
J gene: TRBJ2-2; clone size: many; CDR3 length: 15; D gene: -; V gene: TRBV6-5; CDR3 DNA: TGTGCCAGCAGTTACGGACAGAGAGGGAGCGGGGAGCTGTTTTTT; CDR3 protein: CASSYGQRGSGELFF
J gene: TRBJ1-1; clone size: many; CDR3 length: 13; D gene: -; V gene: TRBV7-2; CDR3 DNA: TGTGCCAGCAGCTTAGATCCCCCGTGGGGGGGTTTCTTT; CDR3 protein: CASSLDPPWGGFF
J gene: TRBJ2-5; clone size: many; CDR3 length: 15; D gene: TRBD1; V gene: TRBV5-8; CDR3 DNA: TGTGCCAGCAGCCCGGGGACAGATCGGGGAGAGACCCAGTACTTC; CDR3 protein: CASSPGTDRGETQYF
J gene: TRBJ1-5; clone size: many; CDR3 length: 14; D gene: -; V gene: TRBV7-2; CDR3 DNA: TGTGCCAGCGGGGAAAGGGGGAGTGGACAGCCCCAGCATTTT; CDR3 protein: CASGERGSGQPQHF
J gene: TRBJ2-1; clone size: many; CDR3 length: 15; D gene: TRBD1; V gene: TRBV4-2; CDR3 DNA: TGTGCCAGCAGCCAGGGAGACAGGGGGTCCCATGAGCAGTTCTTC; CDR3 protein: CASSQGDRGSHEQFF
J gene: TRBJ2-7; clone size: many; CDR3 length: 15; D gene: TRBD1; V gene: TRBV11-3; CDR3 DNA: TGTGCCAGCAGCTTAGCGGGACAGGGGACTTACGAGCAGTACTTC; CDR3 protein: CASSLAGQGTYEQYF
J gene: TRBJ1-5; clone size: many; CDR3 length: 14; D gene: TRBD1; V gene: TRBV6-5; CDR3 DNA: TGTGCCAGCAGCACCGACAGGGCGGATCAGCCCCAGCATTTT; CDR3 protein: CASSTDRADQPQHF
J gene: TRBJ1-5; clone size: many; CDR3 length: 16; D gene: -; V gene: TRBV6-2/TRBV6-3; CDR3 DNA: TGTGCCAGCAGTTACCTGGGCACTTATAGCAATCAGCCCCAGCATTTT; CDR3 protein: CASSYLGTYSNQPQHF
J gene: TRBJ1-6; clone size: many; CDR3 length: 16; D gene: TRBD1; V gene: TRBV5-1; CDR3 DNA: TGCGCCAGCAGCCCGGGACAGCCCCACTATAATTCACCCCTCCACTTT; CDR3 protein: CASSPGQPHYNSPLHF
J gene: TRBJ2-1; clone size: many; CDR3 length: 19; D gene: TRBD2; V gene: TRBV28; CDR3 DNA: TGTGCCAGTTCCTTCGTGTTAGCGGGGGACCCCGGTGGGTTCGATGAGCAGTTCTTC; CDR3 protein: CASSFVLAGDPGGFDEQFF
J gene: TRBJ1-6; clone size: many; CDR3 length: 16; D gene: -; V gene: TRBV5-1; CDR3 DNA: TGCGCCAGCAGCTTGGAAGCCGGGCGGGGTAATTCACCCCTCAACTTT; CDR3 protein: CASSLEAGRGNSPLNF
J gene: TRBJ1-4; clone size: many; CDR3 length: 19; D gene: -; V gene: TRBV5-6; CDR3 DNA: TGTGCCAGCAGCTTGCTTGGACGATTAGGAGAGGCAACTAATGAAAAACTGTTTTTT; CDR3 protein: CASSLLGRLGEATNEKLFF
J gene: TRBJ2-5; clone size: many; CDR3 length: 14; D gene: -; V gene: TRBV20-1; CDR3 DNA: TGCAGCCTTAACGAAATGACAGGCCAAGAGACCCAGTACTTC; CDR3 protein: CSLNEMTGQETQYF
J gene: TRBJ2-5; clone size: many; CDR3 length: 14; D gene: -; V gene: TRBV20-1; CDR3 DNA: TGCAGTGCTAGAGCCTGGGACCCCCGAGAGACCCAGTACTTC; CDR3 protein: CSARAWDPRETQYF